This TCR beta chain was captured in a study of shared clonotypes between healthy human individuals. This clone was found many times. Deep-level running was used for the assay. Some clones are missing from TCRdb's copy, which holds only in-frame ones; the method was immunoSEQ multiplex PCR. This table holds roughly 680,000 clones, 55% to 75% found once. The CDR3 loop spans 15 amino acids. CDR1 and CDR2 (germline): SGHDT, YYEEEE. The V gene lost 2 bases and the J gene lost 6 bases, with 17 bases spanning the gap. The rearrangement joins TRBV5-6 to TRBJ1-2; weak D call: TRBD1 (5 bases). Sequenced material: memory CD4+ T cells sorted from blood. Subset defined: CD45RA-negative fraction. The TCR was taken from a woman in her thirties in good health. This chain's CDR3 is CASSLLGRTDNGYTF. DNA of the CDR3: TGTGCCAGCAGCTTACTGGGACGGACCGATAATGGCTACACCTTC. Using reference TRBV5-6 and TRBJ1-2 for the parts outside the CDR3, the full variable domain is DAGVTQSPTHLIKTRGQQVTLRCSPKSGHDTVSWYQQALGQGPQFIFQYYEEEERQRGNFPDRFSGHQFPNYSSELNVNALLLGDSALYLCASSLLGRTDNGYTFGSGTRLTVV.